This T cell receptor beta chain was documented in a study of shared clonotypes between healthy human individuals. Study-level findings and limits: Incomplete sequencing of sorted subsets was indicated by rarefaction despite large depth.

After removal of 5 bases from V and 2 bases from J, the junction contained 6 bases not matched to a gene. Per germline, CDR1 MDHEN and CDR2 SYDVKM. The CDR3 runs to 16 residues. TCRdb's table, derived via immunoSEQ multiplex PCR, lists solely in-frame clones and lacks some. The table records fewer than 350,000 clones, around nine tenths of them present only once. A note on this clone: Its antigen is still unknown.

This receptor was obtained from a man between 18 and 35 years old in good health. The chain uses TRBV28 and TRBJ2-5; 12 bases are shared with TRBD2. Specimen: memory CD8+ T cells sorted from blood. Subset described: CD45RO+ cells pooled with CCR7-negative TemRA cells. CDR3 residues: CASSRSSGGVQETQYF. The CDR3 DNA follows: TGTGCCAGCAGTCGATCTAGCGGGGGGGTTCAAGAGACCCAGTACTTC.